Below, 21 T cell receptor beta chains from the same sample are listed, as sequenced in a study of T-cell memory formation after mild COVID-19. TCRdb called the 5' RACE reads again in MiXCR, with one record for every CDR3 protein. The table includes 250,000 to 350,000 distinct CDR3 sequences, over 11% detected once. Sequenced material: PBMCs or a T cell subset sorted from them (not recorded which). All receptors derive from a man aged 18 to 30 who had mild COVID-19 (a few samples of this study predate the infection). Cell type and time point are not known.

The sample holds a few counts of this clonotype. The chain employs TRBV7-2 and TRBJ2-3; possibly TRBD2 for D (6 bases). V dropped 5 bases and J dropped 2 bases, with 17 bases sitting between them. CDR1 and CDR2 from the germline V gene are SGHTA and FQGNSA. This CDR3 contains 16 residues. This CDR3 is CASSPYLTSYTDTQYF. The CDR3 nucleotides read TGTGCCAGCAGCCCATATCTAACTAGCTACACAGATACGCAGTATTTT. Based on the CDR3 plus reference TRBV7-2 and TRBJ2-3, the full variable domain is GAGVSQSPSNKVTEKGKDVELRCDPISGHTALYWYRQSLGQGLEFLIYFQGNSAPDKSGLPSDRFSAERTGGSVSTLTIQRTQQEDSAVYLCASSPYLTSYTDTQYFGPGTRLTVL.

The chain recombines TRBV10-3 with TRBJ2-2, with 11 bases that match TRBD2. The CDR3 totals 14 residues. The V gene end was trimmed by 6 bases and the J gene end by 5 bases; junction bases not matched to a gene: 2. CDR1 is ENHRY and CDR2 is SYGVKD in the germline V gene. DNA of the CDR3: TGTGCCATCAGAGGGACTAGCGGAACCGGGGAGCTGTTTTTT. Residues: CAIRGTSGTGELFF.

This clonotype was seen a few times. This chain uses TRBV9 with TRBJ1-5, with D tentatively TRBD1 (5 bases). Germline values: CDR1 SGDLS, CDR2 YYNGEE. The V end lost 3 bases, the J end lost 6 bases, and 16 bases lay between the germline ends. This CDR3 has 15 amino acids. CDR3 sequence: CASSDSGGVGQPQHF. The CDR3 DNA reads TGTGCCAGCAGCGACTCCGGGGGTGTGGGTCAGCCCCAGCATTTT.

J is TRBJ2-1 and V is TRBV12-3 or TRBV12-4, with D possibly matching TRBD2 (5 bases). Trimming removed 6 bases from V and 8 bases from J, with 20 bases in between. This CDR3 is built from 15 residues. CDR3 loop: CASSDGLPGGYEQFF. The CDR3 nucleotides read TGTGCCAGCAGCGACGGACTCCCCGGCGGCTATGAGCAGTTCTTC.

The chain has TRBV7-2 and TRBJ2-3, with D perhaps TRBD2 (6 bases). Trimming took 7 bases from V and 1 from J, leaving 15 bases between them. CDR1 SGHTA and CDR2 FQGNSA come from the germline V gene. CDR3 size: 15 residues. This chain's CDR3 is CASNPRLAGTDTQYF. CDR3 coding DNA: TGTGCCAGCAACCCCCGTTTAGCGGGCACAGATACGCAGTATTTT.

J is TRBJ2-5 and V is TRBV12-3 or TRBV12-4, with 7 bases that match TRBD2. J was trimmed by 1 base and V by 3 bases; bases with no gene match: 2. This CDR3 has 14 residues. CDR3 nucleotide sequence: TGTGCCAGCAGTTTTGCTAGCGGCCAAGAGACCCAGTACTTC. It translates to CASSFASGQETQYF.

The J gene is TRBJ1-2, the V gene TRBV7-8; TRBD1 agrees at 8 bases. Germline V gene sequence: CDR1 SGHVS, CDR2 FQNEAQ. V dropped 5 bases and J dropped 0; count of bases not matched to a gene: 5. CDR3 length: 15 amino acids. The CDR3 DNA follows: TGTGCCAGCAGCCGAGGACAGGGCCCTAACTATGGCTACACCTTC. Amino acids: CASSRGQGPNYGYTF.

This clonotype was detected many times. Here the CDR3 reads CSATSGSQAKNIQYF. The CDR3 DNA reads TGCAGTGCGACGAGCGGGTCACAAGCCAAAAACATTCAGTACTTC. V usage is TRBV20-1 and J usage is TRBJ2-4, with D perhaps matching TRBD2 (6 bases). This CDR3 is built from 15 residues. V lost 6 bases, J lost 0 bases, and 15 bases lay in between. Germline loops: CDR1 DFQATT, CDR2 SNEGSKA (reference sequence).

The chain joins TRBV5-1 to TRBJ2-1; 11 bases fit TRBD1. Losses at the gene ends were 0 bases for V and 8 bases for J; bases not matched to a gene: 4. This CDR3 has 15 amino acids. From germline, CDR1 is SGHRS and CDR2 YFSETQ. CDR3 sequence: CASSLGTGGPDEQFF. CDR3 coding DNA: TGCGCCAGCAGCTTGGGGACAGGGGGCCCGGATGAGCAGTTCTTC.

This clonotype was found a few times. The CDR3 sequence: CASSEALGGVDTQYF. In nucleotides, the CDR3 is TGTGCCAGCAGTGAAGCGCTGGGAGGGGTAGATACGCAGTATTTT. The chain is built from TRBV2 and TRBJ2-3, with TRBD2 matching over 7 bases. The CDR3 loop spans 15 amino acids. Germline V gene lookup returns CDR1 SNHLY and CDR2 FYNNEI. V gave up 0 bases and J gave up 5 bases; unmatched junction bases: 5. Supplemented by reference TRBV2 and TRBJ2-3, the full variable domain reads EPEVTQTPSHQVTQMGQEVILRCVPISNHLYFYWYRQILGQKVEFLVSFYNNEISEKSEIFDDQFSVERPDGSNFTLKIRSTKLEDSAMYFCASSEALGGVDTQYFGPGTRLTVL.

There are many counts of this clonotype. The chain joins TRBV12-3 or TRBV12-4 to TRBJ1-2; D unresolved. V shed 4 bases and J shed 2 bases, with 8 bases lying between them. This CDR3 spans 13 amino acids. Here the CDR3 reads CASSSKQNYGYTF. The CDR3 DNA follows: TGTGCCAGCAGTTCGAAACAGAACTATGGCTACACCTTC.

The chain employs TRBV6-5 and TRBJ2-7; weak D call: TRBD2 (6 bases). Germline loops: CDR1 MNHEY, CDR2 SVGAGI. V gave up 0 bases and J gave up 4 bases, with 19 bases separating them. This CDR3 spans 17 amino acids. The CDR3 spells CASSYSTRDILLYEQYF. CDR3 nucleotide sequence: TGTGCCAGCAGTTACTCGACGCGGGATATTCTTCTGTACGAGCAGTACTTC.

This chain uses TRBV29-1 with TRBJ2-3; 9 bases are shared with TRBD2. The CDR3 length is 15 residues. CDR1 is SQVTM, CDR2 ANQGSEA, per germline. V trimming: 7 bases; J trimming: 2 bases; junction bases outside the gene matches: 10. The DNA for the CDR3 is TGCAGCGCCGGGGGAGCGGGAGGAGTCACAGATACGCAGTATTTT. Its translation is CSAGGAGGVTDTQYF.

The genes are TRBV3-1 and TRBJ1-1, with D unclear. This CDR3 region has 14 residues. Trimming took off 1 base at V and 12 bases at J, with 18 bases between the two ends. Germline CDR1 LGHDT, CDR2 YNNKEL (reference sequence). The CDR3 sequence is CASSQVDTTKGTFF. In DNA form, the CDR3 reads TGTGCCAGCAGCCAAGTAGACACCACGAAAGGTACTTTCTTT.

This clonotype was seen only a few times. This sequence joins TRBV5-1 and TRBJ2-7; 7 bases map to TRBD1. Germline V gene lookup returns CDR1 SGHRS and CDR2 YFSETQ. V shed 2 bases and J 6 bases; nucleotides not matched to a gene: 5. The CDR3 spans 13 residues. CDR3 amino acids: CASSLKGGIEQYF. The CDR3 DNA reads TGCGCCAGCAGCTTAAAAGGGGGCATCGAGCAGTACTTC.

This chain joins TRBV5-6 and TRBJ2-7; TRBD2 aligns across 8 bases. Germline V lookup: CDR1 SGHDT, CDR2 YYEEEE. CDR3 length: 14 amino acids. Trimming cost V 4 bases and J 3 bases; bases outside gene matches: 6. CDR3 nucleotides: TGTGCCAGCAGCCAGGGACTAGTACTCTACGAGCAGTACTTC. Translating gives CASSQGLVLYEQYF. The full variable domain, its missing parts supplied by reference TRBV5-6 and TRBJ2-7, is DAGVTQSPTHLIKTRGQQVTLRCSPKSGHDTVSWYQQALGQGPQFIFQYYEEEERQRGNFPDRFSGHQFPNYSSELNVNALLLGDSALYLCASSQGLVLYEQYFGPGTRLTVT.

The chain's CDR3 is CASSQDPGTLGETQYF. CDR3 DNA sequence: TGTGCCAGCAGCCAAGATCCCGGGACTCTAGGAGAGACCCAGTACTTC. V and J are TRBV4-2 and TRBJ2-5; weak D call: TRBD2 (6 bases). Trimming shortened V by 0 bases and J by 4 bases, and 15 bases separated the two germline ends. Germline assignment: CDR1 LGHNA and CDR2 YNFKEQ. CDR3 length equals 16 residues.

J is TRBJ2-1 and V is TRBV5-1; 7 positions agree with TRBD2. CDR1 and CDR2 from the germline V gene are SGHRS and YFSETQ. There are 18 residues in the CDR3. The ends lost 1 base at V and 1 base at J; junction bases unmatched: 11. As DNA, the CDR3 is TGCGCCAGCAGCTTGAGATCTAGCGGCGCGGTATCCTACAATGAGCAGTTCTTC. Translating gives CASSLRSSGAVSYNEQFF.

This clonotype was observed many times. The CDR3 sequence is CASSQDTDSSSGNTIYF. The DNA for the CDR3 is TGTGCCAGCAGCCAAGACACAGACTCCAGCTCTGGAAACACCATATATTTT. V gene TRBV4-2 combines with J gene TRBJ1-3; D is ambiguous. CDR1 is LGHNA and CDR2 is YNFKEQ in the germline V gene. This CDR3 is 17 amino acids long. The V and J ends lost 0 bases and 0 bases respectively, with 12 bases between them.

The rearrangement links TRBV15 to TRBJ1-2, with TRBD1 matching over 7 bases. There are 15 residues in the CDR3. CDR1 LNHNV and CDR2 YYDKDF come from the germline V gene (reference sequence). J was trimmed by 7 bases and V by 0 bases; bases with no gene match: 8. CDR3 loop: CATSRDRGGNGGYTF. The DNA of the CDR3 is TGTGCCACCAGCAGAGACAGGGGGGGAAACGGTGGCTACACCTTC.

The chain employs TRBV4-2 and TRBJ2-7; TRBD1 matches at 9 bases. J lost 2 bases, V lost 2 bases, and 4 bases had no gene match. The CDR3 is made up of 15 amino acids. Germline CDR1 is LGHNA and CDR2 is YNFKEQ. The CDR3 nucleotides are TGTGCCAGCAGCCAAATCCGGGACAGGGCCTACGAGCAGTACTTC. Protein: CASSQIRDRAYEQYF.